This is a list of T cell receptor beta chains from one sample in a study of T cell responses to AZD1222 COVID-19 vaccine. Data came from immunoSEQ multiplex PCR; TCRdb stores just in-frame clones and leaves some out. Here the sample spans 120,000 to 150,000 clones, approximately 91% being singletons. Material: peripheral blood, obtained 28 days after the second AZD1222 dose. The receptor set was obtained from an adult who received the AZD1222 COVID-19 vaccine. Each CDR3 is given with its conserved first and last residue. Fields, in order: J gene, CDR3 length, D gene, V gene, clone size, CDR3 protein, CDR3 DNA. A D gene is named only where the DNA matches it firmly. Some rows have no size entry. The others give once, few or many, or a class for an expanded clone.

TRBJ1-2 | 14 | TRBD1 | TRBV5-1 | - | CASSPGTGGYGYTF | TGCGCCAGCAGCCCGGGGACAGGGGGTTATGGCTACACCTTC
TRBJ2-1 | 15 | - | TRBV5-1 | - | CASSFASSGRGEQFF | TGCGCCAGCAGCTTCGCGTCTTCTGGGCGGGGTGAGCAGTTCTTC
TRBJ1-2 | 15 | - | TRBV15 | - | CATQEEARINYGYTF | TGTGCCACCCAGGAGGAGGCACGGATTAACTATGGCTACACCTTC
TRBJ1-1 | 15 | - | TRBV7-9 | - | CASSLTGRSNTEAFF | TGTGCCAGCAGCTTAACGGGGAGGTCGAACACTGAAGCTTTCTTT
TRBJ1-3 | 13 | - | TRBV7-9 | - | CASSLPDLNTIYF | TGTGCCAGCAGCCTCCCCGATCTAAACACCATATATTTT
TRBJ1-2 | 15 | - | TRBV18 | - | CASSQVRDPRTGYTF | TGTGCCAGCTCTCAGGTTCGAGACCCGCGGACCGGCTACACCTTC
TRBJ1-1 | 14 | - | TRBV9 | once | CASSVVAGHPEAFF | TGTGCCAGCAGCGTAGTGGCAGGGCACCCTGAAGCTTTCTTT
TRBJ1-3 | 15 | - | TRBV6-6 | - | CASSTGAGSGNTIYF | TGTGCCAGCAGTACCGGGGCAGGCTCTGGAAACACCATATATTTT
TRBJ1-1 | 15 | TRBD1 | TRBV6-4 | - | CASSERGTGNTEAFF | TGTGCCAGCAGTGAACGTGGGACAGGGAACACTGAAGCTTTCTTT
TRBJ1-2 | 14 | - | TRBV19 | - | CASGNPGHHYGYTF | TGTGCCAGTGGCAATCCGGGACACCACTATGGCTACACCTTC
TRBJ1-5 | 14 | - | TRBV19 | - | CASSPGQKNQPQHF | TGTGCCAGTAGCCCAGGGCAGAAGAATCAGCCCCAGCATTTT
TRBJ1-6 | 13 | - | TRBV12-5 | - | CASGLEGGSPLHF | TGTGCTAGTGGTTTGGAAGGGGGTTCACCCCTCCACTTT
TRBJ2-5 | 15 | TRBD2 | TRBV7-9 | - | CASSFPRGGQETQYF | TGTGCCAGCAGCTTCCCCCGCGGGGGTCAAGAGACCCAGTACTTC
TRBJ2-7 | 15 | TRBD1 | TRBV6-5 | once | CASRLRDSRSYEQYF | TGTGCCAGCAGACTACGGGACAGTCGGTCCTACGAGCAGTACTTC
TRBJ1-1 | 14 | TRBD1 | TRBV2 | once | CASSGQGRGTEAFF | TGTGCCAGCAGTGGACAGGGCCGGGGCACTGAAGCTTTCTTT
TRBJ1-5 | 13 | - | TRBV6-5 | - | CASRLYREQPQHF | TGTGCCAGCAGGCTTTACAGGGAACAGCCCCAGCATTTT